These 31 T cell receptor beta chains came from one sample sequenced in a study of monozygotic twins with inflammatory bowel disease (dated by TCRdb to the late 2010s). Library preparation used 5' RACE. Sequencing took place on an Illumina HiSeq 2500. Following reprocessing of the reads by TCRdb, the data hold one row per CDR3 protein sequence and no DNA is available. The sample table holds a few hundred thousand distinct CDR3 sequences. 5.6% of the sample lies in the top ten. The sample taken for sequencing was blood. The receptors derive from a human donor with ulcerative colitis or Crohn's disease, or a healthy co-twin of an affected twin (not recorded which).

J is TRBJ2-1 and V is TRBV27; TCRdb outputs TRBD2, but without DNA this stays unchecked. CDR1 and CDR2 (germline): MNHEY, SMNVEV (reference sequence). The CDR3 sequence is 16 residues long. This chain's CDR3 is CASSLSFSGPYNEQFF.

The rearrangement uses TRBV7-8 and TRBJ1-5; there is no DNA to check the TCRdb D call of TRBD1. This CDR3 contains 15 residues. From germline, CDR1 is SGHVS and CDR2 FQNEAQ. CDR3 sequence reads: CASSNRDRGRQPQHF.

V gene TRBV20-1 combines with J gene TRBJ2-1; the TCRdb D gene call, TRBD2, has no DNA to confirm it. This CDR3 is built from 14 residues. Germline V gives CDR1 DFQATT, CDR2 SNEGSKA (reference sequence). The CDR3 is CSARGGPGNNEQFF.

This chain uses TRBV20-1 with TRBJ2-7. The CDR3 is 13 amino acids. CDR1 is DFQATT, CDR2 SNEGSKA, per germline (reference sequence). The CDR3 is CSAGGGRSYEQYF.

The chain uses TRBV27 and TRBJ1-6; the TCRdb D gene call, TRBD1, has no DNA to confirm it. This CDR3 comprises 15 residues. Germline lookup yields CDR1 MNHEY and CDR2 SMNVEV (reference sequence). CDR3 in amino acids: CASSYEGANNSPLHF.

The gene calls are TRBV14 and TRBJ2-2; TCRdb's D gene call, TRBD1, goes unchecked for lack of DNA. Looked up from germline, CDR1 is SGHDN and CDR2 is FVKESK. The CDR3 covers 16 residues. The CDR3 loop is CASSQTRVRNTGELFF.

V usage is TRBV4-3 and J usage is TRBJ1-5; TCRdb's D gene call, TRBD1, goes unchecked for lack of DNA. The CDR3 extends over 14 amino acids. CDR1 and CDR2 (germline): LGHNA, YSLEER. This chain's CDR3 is CASSQTTGTQPQHF.

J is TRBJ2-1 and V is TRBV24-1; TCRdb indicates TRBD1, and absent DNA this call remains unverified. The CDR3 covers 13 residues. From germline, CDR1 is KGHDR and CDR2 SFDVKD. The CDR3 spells CATSDANRQVDFF.

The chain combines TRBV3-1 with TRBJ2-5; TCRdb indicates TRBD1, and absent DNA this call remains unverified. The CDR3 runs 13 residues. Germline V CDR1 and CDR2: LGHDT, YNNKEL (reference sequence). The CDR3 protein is CASSQDWAETQYF.

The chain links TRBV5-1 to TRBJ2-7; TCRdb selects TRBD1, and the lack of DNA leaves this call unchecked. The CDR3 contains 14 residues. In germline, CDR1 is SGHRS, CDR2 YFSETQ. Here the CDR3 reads CATYPGHGPYEQYF.

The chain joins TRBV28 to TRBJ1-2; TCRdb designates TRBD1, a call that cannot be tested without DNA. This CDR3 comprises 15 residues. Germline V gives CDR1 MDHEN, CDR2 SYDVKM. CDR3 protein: CASRRVDRGVYGYTF.

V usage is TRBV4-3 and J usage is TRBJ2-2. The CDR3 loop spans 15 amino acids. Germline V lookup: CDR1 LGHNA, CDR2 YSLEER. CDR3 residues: CASSQVFTNTGELFF.

CDR3 protein: CASSQGGRYNSPLHF. The V call is TRBV14, the J call TRBJ1-6; the D gene TCRdb calls, TRBD1, cannot be checked with no DNA. Per the germline V gene, CDR1 is SGHDN and CDR2 is FVKESK. The CDR3 runs 15 residues.

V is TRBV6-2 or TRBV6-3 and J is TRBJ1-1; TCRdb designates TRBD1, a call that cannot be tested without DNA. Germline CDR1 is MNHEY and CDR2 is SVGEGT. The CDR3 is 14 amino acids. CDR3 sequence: CASRYTGARPEAFF.

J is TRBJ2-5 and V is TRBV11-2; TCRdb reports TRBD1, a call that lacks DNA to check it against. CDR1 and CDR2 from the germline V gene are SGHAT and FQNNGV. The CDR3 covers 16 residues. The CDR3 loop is CASSSLGGFVQETQYF.

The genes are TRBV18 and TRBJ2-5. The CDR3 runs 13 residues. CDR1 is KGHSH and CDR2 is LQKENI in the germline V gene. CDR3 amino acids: CASSSFLGETQYF.

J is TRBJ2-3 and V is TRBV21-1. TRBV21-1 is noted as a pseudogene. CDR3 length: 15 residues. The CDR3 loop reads CANLDGFRRGDTQYF.

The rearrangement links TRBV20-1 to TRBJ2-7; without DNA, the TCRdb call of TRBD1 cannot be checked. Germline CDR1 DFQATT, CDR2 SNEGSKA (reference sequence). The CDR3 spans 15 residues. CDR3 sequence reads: CSISNLRQGIYEQYF.

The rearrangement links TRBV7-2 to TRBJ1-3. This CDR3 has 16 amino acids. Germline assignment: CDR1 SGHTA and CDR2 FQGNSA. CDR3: CASSLENLLAGNTIYF.

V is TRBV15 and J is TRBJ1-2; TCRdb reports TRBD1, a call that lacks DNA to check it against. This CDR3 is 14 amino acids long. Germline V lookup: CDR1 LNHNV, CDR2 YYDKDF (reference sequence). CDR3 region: CATSRDRDTGGYTF.

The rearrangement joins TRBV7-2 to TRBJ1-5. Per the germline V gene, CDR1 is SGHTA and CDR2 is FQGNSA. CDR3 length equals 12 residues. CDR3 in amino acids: CASSFPSQPQHF.

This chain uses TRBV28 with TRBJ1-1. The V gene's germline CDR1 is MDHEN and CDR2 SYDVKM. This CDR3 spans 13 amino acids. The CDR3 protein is CASSLNVGTEAFF.

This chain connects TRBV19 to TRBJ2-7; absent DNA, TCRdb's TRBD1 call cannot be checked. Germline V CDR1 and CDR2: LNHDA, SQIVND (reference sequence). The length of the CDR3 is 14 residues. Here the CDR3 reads CASRPGDGYYEQYF.

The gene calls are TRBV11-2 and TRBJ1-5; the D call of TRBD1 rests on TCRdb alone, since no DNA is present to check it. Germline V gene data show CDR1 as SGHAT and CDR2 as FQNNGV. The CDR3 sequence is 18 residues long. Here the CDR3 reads CASSSVGADREVGQPQHF.

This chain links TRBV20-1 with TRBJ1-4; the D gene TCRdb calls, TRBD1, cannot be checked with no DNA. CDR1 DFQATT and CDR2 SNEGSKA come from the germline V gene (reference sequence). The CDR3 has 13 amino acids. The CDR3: CSARARDREKLFF.

CDR3: CASSTGQATGYTF. This chain links TRBV6-5 with TRBJ1-2; no DNA is available, so the TRBD1 call from TCRdb remains unchecked. The CDR3 is 13 amino acids. Germline loops: CDR1 MNHEY, CDR2 SVGAGI.

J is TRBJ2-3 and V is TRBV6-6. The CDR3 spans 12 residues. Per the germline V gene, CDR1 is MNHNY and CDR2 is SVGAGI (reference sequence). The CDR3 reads CASSPYADTQYF.

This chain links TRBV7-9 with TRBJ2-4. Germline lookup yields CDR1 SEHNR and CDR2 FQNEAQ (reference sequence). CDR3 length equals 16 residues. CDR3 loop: CASSLEELIAKNIQYF. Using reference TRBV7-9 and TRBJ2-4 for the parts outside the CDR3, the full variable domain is DTGVSQNPRHKITKRGQNVTFRCDPISEHNRLYWYRQTLGQGPEFLTYFQNEAQLEKSRLLSDRFSAERPKGSFSTLEIQRTEQGDSAMYLCASSLEELIAKNIQYFGAGTRLSVL.

The CDR3 protein is CSVEFWTGLTNTGELFF. The J gene is TRBJ2-2, the V gene TRBV29-1; TCRdb picks TRBD1, but there is no DNA to check that call. The CDR3 totals 17 residues. Germline CDR1 SQVTM, CDR2 ANQGSEA.

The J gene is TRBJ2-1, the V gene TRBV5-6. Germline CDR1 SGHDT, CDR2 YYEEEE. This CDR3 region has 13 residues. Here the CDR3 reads CASSPNSGIEQFF.

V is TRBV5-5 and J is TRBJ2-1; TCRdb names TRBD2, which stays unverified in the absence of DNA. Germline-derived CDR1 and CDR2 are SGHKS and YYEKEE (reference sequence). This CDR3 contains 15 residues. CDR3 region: CASNQLAGGHNEQFF.